Following are 24 T cell receptor beta chains from one sample sequenced in a study of blood T cell repertoires in COVID-19. Some clones are missing from TCRdb's copy, which holds only in-frame ones; the method was immunoSEQ multiplex PCR. The sample holds fewer than 350,000 clones; around 88% are singletons and the top ten take approximately 1.6%. Specimen: peripheral blood. Every receptor here comes from a woman younger than 45 with COVID-19, enrolled during active disease.

This sequence joins TRBV15 and TRBJ1-2, with D perhaps matching TRBD1 (5 bases). CDR1 and CDR2 (germline): LNHNV, YYDKDF (reference sequence). Trimming removed 0 bases at V and 6 bases at J, with 11 bases between. CDR3 length: 14 amino acids. CDR3 nucleotide sequence: TGTGCCACCAGCAGAGATGTCAGGGTTAATGGCTACACCTTC. Its protein is CATSRDVRVNGYTF. Supplemented by reference TRBV15 and TRBJ1-2, the full variable domain reads DAMVIQNPRYQVTQFGKPVTLSCSQTLNHNVMYWYQQKSSQAPKLLFHYYDKDFNNEADTPDNFQSRRPNTSFCFLDIRSPGLGDTAMYLCATSRDVRVNGYTFGSGTRLTVV.

V usage is TRBV27 and J usage is TRBJ2-1, with TRBD2 matching 14 bases. Per the germline V gene, CDR1 is MNHEY and CDR2 is SMNVEV (reference sequence). With V trimmed by 4 bases and J by 0 bases, 5 bases remained unmatched. This CDR3 comprises 18 residues. CDR3 loop: CASSSGTSGGSSYNEQFF. The DNA for the CDR3 is TGTGCCAGCAGTTCCGGGACTAGCGGGGGCTCCTCCTACAATGAGCAGTTCTTC.

The rearrangement links TRBV19 to TRBJ2-1; D is perhaps TRBD2 (5 bases). Deletions cut 2 bases from V and 5 bases from J, with 7 bases between. The CDR3 loop spans 13 amino acids. From germline, CDR1 is LNHDA and CDR2 SQIVND (reference sequence). CDR3 sequence: CASSIPGDNEQFF. In DNA form, the CDR3 reads TGTGCCAGTAGTATACCCGGGGACAATGAGCAGTTCTTC. The full variable domain, in which reference TRBV19 and TRBJ2-1 provide the parts outside the CDR3, is DGGITQSPKYLFRKEGQNVTLSCEQNLNHDAMYWYRQDPGQGLRLIYYSQIVNDFQKGDIAEGYSVSREKKESFPLTVTSAQKNPTAFYLCASSIPGDNEQFFGPGTRLTVL.

The rearrangement links TRBV28 to TRBJ1-5, with 7 bases aligning to TRBD1. CDR1 and CDR2 (germline): MDHEN, SYDVKM. Trimming removed 3 bases from V and 4 bases from J; junction bases left unmatched: 3. CDR3 length: 14 residues. This chain's CDR3 is CASSLGQNNQPQHF. The CDR3, as DNA: TGTGCCAGCAGTTTGGGACAGAATAATCAGCCCCAGCATTTT.

The gene calls are TRBV6-2 or TRBV6-3 and TRBJ2-3, with TRBD1 matching over 7 bases. The CDR3 loop spans 18 amino acids. CDR1 MNHEY and CDR2 SVGEGT come from the germline V gene. V dropped 2 bases and J dropped 1; count of bases not matched to a gene: 12. The CDR3 protein is CASSYTRGQAVGTDTQYF. The DNA for the CDR3 is TGTGCCAGCAGTTACACTAGAGGACAGGCTGTGGGCACAGATACGCAGTATTTT.

The J gene is TRBJ2-3, the V gene TRBV5-4; 9 nucleotides align to TRBD2. The V segment lost 4 bases and the J segment 7 bases; nucleotides outside the gene matches: 13. This CDR3 spans 16 amino acids. Germline CDR1 is SGHNT and CDR2 is YYREEE (reference sequence). CDR3 residues: CASSPAGAGGPYTQYF. The CDR3 region has the DNA TGTGCCAGCAGCCCCGCCGGGGCGGGGGGGCCGTATACGCAGTATTTT.

A single count supports this clone. The chain combines TRBV3-1 (or the pseudogene TRBV3-2) with TRBJ2-2, with D maybe TRBD2 (5 bases). Trimming shortened V by 4 bases and J by 8 bases, and 14 bases separated the two germline ends. Germline V gene sequence: CDR1 LGHDT, CDR2 YNNKEL (reference sequence). The CDR3 spans 14 residues. In DNA, the CDR3 is TGTGCCAGCAGCCCAGATCGGGGTCTAGGGGAGCTGTTTTTT. It codes for CASSPDRGLGELFF.

The gene calls are TRBV11-3 and TRBJ1-3, with 9 bases identical to TRBD1. The V gene end was trimmed by 6 bases and the J gene end by 2 bases; junction bases not matched to a gene: 14. Germline CDR1 is SGHNT and CDR2 is YENEEA. This CDR3 contains 18 residues. The chain's CDR3 is CASSSYPGQGIAGNTIYF. In nucleotides, the CDR3 is TGTGCCAGCAGTTCCTATCCGGGACAGGGAATCGCTGGAAACACCATATATTTT.

The chain employs TRBV19 and TRBJ1-1; D gene unclear. The germline V and J ends were trimmed by 3 bases and 6 bases, with 14 bases remaining between them. The germline gives CDR1 LNHDA, CDR2 SQIVND (reference sequence). CDR3 length equals 14 residues. The chain's CDR3 is CASSMLEQLPEAFF. CDR3 nucleotides: TGTGCCAGTAGTATGTTGGAACAGTTGCCTGAAGCTTTCTTT.

This chain joins TRBV6-1 and TRBJ2-7; the match to TRBD2 covers 13 bases. The trim removed 2 bases at V and 2 bases at J, leaving 0 bases unmatched. Germline V gene lookup returns CDR1 MNHNS and CDR2 SASEGT. This CDR3 spans 15 amino acids. The CDR3 protein is CASSETSGGAYEQYV. In nucleotides, the CDR3 is TGTGCCAGCAGTGAAACTAGCGGGGGGGCCTACGAGCAGTACGTC.

The V and J genes are TRBV7-2 and TRBJ2-3, with 12 bases that match TRBD2. V shed 5 bases and J 1 base; nucleotides not matched to a gene: 4. The CDR3 runs to 16 residues. The germline V gene encodes CDR1 SGHTA and CDR2 FQGNSA. The CDR3 DNA sequence: TGTGCCAGCAGCCTTCGACTAGCGGGGGGCACAGATACGCAGTATTTT. This encodes CASSLRLAGGTDTQYF.

The rearrangement joins TRBV19 to TRBJ1-2; TRBD1 matches 8 bases. V shed 5 bases, J shed 2 bases, and the junction held 10 bases outside the gene matches. The CDR3 is 16 residues long. Germline V gives CDR1 LNHDA, CDR2 SQIVND (reference sequence). The CDR3 DNA reads as TGTGCCAGTAGTTTGCAACACCGGGACAGGAACTATGGCTACACCTTC. The encoded protein is CASSLQHRDRNYGYTF. Filled out from reference TRBV19 and TRBJ1-2, the complete variable domain reads DGGITQSPKYLFRKEGQNVTLSCEQNLNHDAMYWYRQDPGQGLRLIYYSQIVNDFQKGDIAEGYSVSREKKESFPLTVTSAQKNPTAFYLCASSLQHRDRNYGYTFGSGTRLTVV.

The chain employs TRBV10-3 and TRBJ1-1; TRBD1 matches at 11 bases. This CDR3 has 14 residues. Unmatched junction bases numbered 8, after V lost 8 bases and J lost 6 bases. CDR1 is ENHRY, CDR2 SYGVKD, per germline. CDR3 protein: CAIWDGQGAAEAFF. For the CDR3, the DNA is TGTGCCATCTGGGATGGACAGGGGGCTGCTGAAGCTTTCTTT.

This chain connects TRBV3-1 (or the pseudogene TRBV3-2) to TRBJ2-2, with TRBD2 identical over 11 bases. The trim removed 3 bases at V and 4 bases at J, leaving 4 bases unmatched. CDR1 is LGHDT and CDR2 is YNNKEL in the germline V gene (reference sequence). The CDR3 consists of 16 residues. Here the CDR3 reads CASSHLAGGGTGELFF. In nucleotides, the CDR3 is TGTGCCAGCAGCCATCTAGCGGGGGGCGGCACCGGGGAGCTGTTTTTT.

The V gene is TRBV19, the J gene TRBJ2-1; 8 bases agree with TRBD1. This CDR3 contains 14 residues. Losses at the gene ends were 3 bases for V and 5 bases for J; bases not matched to a gene: 3. Germline V gives CDR1 LNHDA, CDR2 SQIVND (reference sequence). The CDR3 reads CASSMRTGHNEQFF. In nucleotides, the CDR3 is TGTGCCAGTAGTATGCGGACAGGGCACAATGAGCAGTTCTTC.

The V gene is TRBV7-2, the J gene TRBJ2-7; D perhaps matches TRBD2 (7 bases). V lost 0 bases to trimming and J lost 5 bases, with 14 bases between them. In germline, CDR1 is SGHTA, CDR2 FQGNSA. The CDR3 extends over 15 amino acids. The CDR3 region is CASSLAGGQGHEQYF. For the CDR3, the DNA is TGTGCCAGCAGCTTAGCGGGAGGGCAGGGGCACGAGCAGTACTTC.

The chain has TRBV3-1 (or the pseudogene TRBV3-2) and TRBJ1-2; D perhaps matches TRBD1 (5 bases). The CDR3 spans 14 residues. V shed 0 bases and J shed 5 bases, with 10 bases lying between them. Germline V gene lookup returns CDR1 LGHDT and CDR2 YNNKEL (reference sequence). CDR3 amino acids: CASSQEEGTYGYTF. CDR3 DNA sequence: TGTGCCAGCAGCCAAGAGGAGGGGACGTATGGCTACACCTTC.

This chain uses TRBV6-6 with TRBJ1-1; TRBD1 agrees at 7 bases. This CDR3 spans 15 amino acids. V lost 2 bases to trimming and J lost 1 base; unmatched junction nucleotides: 4. Germline assignment: CDR1 MNHNY and CDR2 SVGAGI (reference sequence). As DNA, the CDR3 is TGTGCCAGCAGTTACGGCCAGGGGGAGAACACTGAAGCTTTCTTT. Amino acid sequence: CASSYGQGENTEAFF.

The chain is built from TRBV9 and TRBJ1-2; TRBD1 matches at 10 bases. The CDR3 spans 19 residues. Germline CDR1 is SGDLS and CDR2 is YYNGEE. V was pared by 4 bases and J by 2 bases, with 17 bases of the junction left unmatched. CDR3 sequence (DNA): TGTGCCAGCAGCACGTCTTGGGGACAGGGGAAGGATTCCAACTATGGCTACACCTTC. It is translated as CASSTSWGQGKDSNYGYTF.

This chain connects TRBV2 to TRBJ2-2; tentatively, D is TRBD1 (6 bases). The V end was cut by 4 bases, the J end by 3 bases, with 15 bases between. Germline assignment: CDR1 SNHLY and CDR2 FYNNEI. This CDR3 region has 16 residues. The CDR3: CASSGFRGMDTGELFF. The CDR3 coding sequence is TGTGCCAGCAGTGGGTTTAGGGGGATGGACACCGGGGAGCTGTTTTTT.

As for this clone: The same CDR3 can be traced to other DNA sequences in this sample. The chain employs TRBV5-1 and TRBJ1-6; maybe TRBD1 (5 bases). Germline V gene data show CDR1 as SGHRS and CDR2 as YFSETQ. V was cut by 0 bases and J by 8 bases, with 9 bases left in between. The CDR3 is 14 amino acids. CDR3 amino acids: CASSLEGLDSPLHF. The CDR3, as DNA: TGCGCCAGCAGCTTGGAGGGACTTGATTCACCCCTCCACTTT. Full variable domain (missing parts from reference TRBV5-1 and TRBJ1-6): KAGVTQTPRYLIKTRGQQVTLSCSPISGHRSVSWYQQTPGQGLQFLFEYFSETQRNKGNFPGRFSGRQFSNSRSEMNVSTLELGDSALYLCASSLEGLDSPLHFGNGTRLTVT.

The CDR3 spells CASSNRGRVIGYTF. CDR3 nucleotides: TGTGCCAGCAGCAACCGAGGCAGGGTAATTGGCTACACCTTC. This chain joins TRBV6-5 and TRBJ1-2; maybe TRBD1 (5 bases). The CDR3 extends over 14 amino acids. Germline V gene lookup returns CDR1 MNHEY and CDR2 SVGAGI. Trimming removed 6 bases from V and 7 bases from J, with 18 bases in between.

The chain carries TRBV19 and TRBJ1-1, with D perhaps TRBD1 (5 bases). The CDR3 extends over 14 amino acids. Trimming left V 9 bases short and J 5 bases short, with 19 bases between. Germline CDR1 and CDR2: LNHDA and SQIVND (reference sequence). CDR3 bases: TGTGCCAGCTCTTGGGGGAGGGCGGATACTGAAGCTTTCTTT. Translated: CASSWGRADTEAFF.

CDR3 sequence (DNA): TGTGCCACCAGTGATTACAGGGGGCCAGAGACCCAGTACTTC. This codes for CATSDYRGPETQYF. The chain is built from TRBV24-1 and TRBJ2-5; 9 positions agree with TRBD1. This CDR3 region has 14 residues. Per the germline V gene, CDR1 is KGHDR and CDR2 is SFDVKD. The trim removed 2 bases at V and 4 bases at J, leaving 1 base unmatched.